Listed below are T cell receptor beta chains from one sample, sequenced in a study of blood T cell repertoires in COVID-19. Profiled with immunoSEQ multiplex PCR; TCRdb holds only in-frame clones, not every one. This table has roughly 170,000 clones, roughly nine tenths appearing once. The specimen sequenced was peripheral blood. These receptors all stem from a man aged 60-69 years with acute or convalescent COVID-19. CDR3s leave out the opening cysteine and the closing phenylalanine or tryptophan. Fields, in order: V gene, J gene, D gene, CDR3 protein. A D gene is named only where the DNA matches it firmly.

TRBV10-1,TRBJ1-1,.,ASREAMNTEAF
TRBV4-1,TRBJ1-1,TRBD1,ASSQGHRGLDTEAF
TRBV5-4,TRBJ1-1,.,ASSAQGGLAEAF
TRBV5-1,TRBJ1-1,TRBD1,ASSPLRQGNTEAF
TRBV10-2,TRBJ1-5,.,ASLDSYSNQPQH
TRBV5-4,TRBJ2-6,.,ASSTGSSGANVLT
TRBV4-2,TRBJ2-5,TRBD2,ASSPGLAGGLKTQY
TRBV7-2,TRBJ2-1,.,ASSLARLDINEQF
TRBV19,TRBJ2-3,TRBD1,ASRDRGDTQY
TRBV4-3,TRBJ2-7,.,ASSQDLRTEVYEQY
TRBV5-6,TRBJ1-6,.,ASSLTVLSPLH
TRBV5-4,TRBJ1-2,.,ASSLDSNYGYT
TRBV5-1,TRBJ1-1,TRBD1,ASRVQGDNTEAF
TRBV5-1,TRBJ1-1,.,ASSSREGSLNTEAF
TRBV30,TRBJ2-4,.,AWSVGGAGDIQY
TRBV2,TRBJ2-1,TRBD2,ASRRAGVYNEQF
TRBV3-1/TRBV3-2,TRBJ1-2,.,ASSSSGFPGYT
TRBV11-2,TRBJ2-1,TRBD2,ASSARRGGNYNEQF
TRBV7-9,TRBJ2-5,TRBD1,ASSLGGRETQY
TRBV15,TRBJ2-2,.,ATSRAQAGELF
TRBV2,TRBJ1-1,.,ASSGDKNTEAF
TRBV11-3,TRBJ2-5,.,ASSLVTGIQETQY
TRBV5-6,TRBJ1-6,.,ASSFQGDSPLH
TRBV5-6,TRBJ1-3,.,ASSEPGDGNTIY
TRBV6-5,TRBJ2-1,.,ASSYDRDLRSEQF
TRBV18,TRBJ1-1,.,ASSLDRTNTEAF
TRBV19,TRBJ1-2,.,ASSIGQAGYT
TRBV6-1,TRBJ2-1,TRBD2,ASSEAALAGATNEQF
TRBV6-6,TRBJ1-5,.,ASSSSVSRPQH
TRBV19,TRBJ2-1,.,ASSKGPANNEQF
TRBV4-1,TRBJ1-1,.,ASSNGRVNTEAF
TRBV10-3,TRBJ1-1,TRBD1,AISEYQGTGSTEAF
TRBV6-5,TRBJ2-5,.,ASRRDGVKETQY
TRBV12-3/TRBV12-4,TRBJ1-5,.,ASSFMENQPQH
TRBV30,TRBJ1-1,TRBD1,AWNRGHTEAF
TRBV6-6,TRBJ1-2,.,ASTVGGYGYT
TRBV7-2,TRBJ1-2,.,ASSPTLTPTRYGYT
TRBV30,TRBJ1-1,.,AWSYSGGGTEAF
TRBV7-9,TRBJ1-5,.,ASSLDVGVQPQH
TRBV3-1/TRBV3-2,TRBJ2-1,TRBD1,ASSQPDRAVYNEQF
TRBV6-5,TRBJ2-1,TRBD2,ASRGREGRNEQF